The text below deals with one T cell receptor (beta chain). TCR beta chains were sequenced at survey level with immunoSEQ. Profiled with immunoSEQ multiplex PCR; TCRdb holds only in-frame clones, not every one. The sample records approximately 70,000 clones, about 93% being singletons. The CDR3 sequence is 13 residues long. V was cut by 5 bases and J by 7 bases, with 11 bases left in between. Germline V gives CDR1 SGHTA, CDR2 FQGNSA. The specimen was PBMCs. The receptor comes from a man aged 40-49 years with rheumatoid arthritis. This chain connects TRBV7-2 to TRBJ2-2; a weak D match, TRBD1 (5 bases). CDR3 coding DNA: TGTGCCAGCAGCACAGGTTATGGCGGGGAGCTGTTTTTT. This encodes CASSTGYGGELFF.